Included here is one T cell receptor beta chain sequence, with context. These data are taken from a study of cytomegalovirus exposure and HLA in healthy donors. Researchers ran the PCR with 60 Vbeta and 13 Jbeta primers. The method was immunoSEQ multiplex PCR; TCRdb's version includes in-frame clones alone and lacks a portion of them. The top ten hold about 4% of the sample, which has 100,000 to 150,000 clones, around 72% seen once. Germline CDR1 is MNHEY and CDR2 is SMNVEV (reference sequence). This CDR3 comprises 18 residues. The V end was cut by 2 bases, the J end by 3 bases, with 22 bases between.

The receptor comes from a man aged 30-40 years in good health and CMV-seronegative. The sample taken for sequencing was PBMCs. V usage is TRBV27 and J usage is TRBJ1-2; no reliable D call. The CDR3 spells CASSLSGSSGTHYYGYTF. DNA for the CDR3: TGTGCCAGCAGTTTAAGTGGTTCTTCGGGTACCCACTACTATGGCTACACCTTC.